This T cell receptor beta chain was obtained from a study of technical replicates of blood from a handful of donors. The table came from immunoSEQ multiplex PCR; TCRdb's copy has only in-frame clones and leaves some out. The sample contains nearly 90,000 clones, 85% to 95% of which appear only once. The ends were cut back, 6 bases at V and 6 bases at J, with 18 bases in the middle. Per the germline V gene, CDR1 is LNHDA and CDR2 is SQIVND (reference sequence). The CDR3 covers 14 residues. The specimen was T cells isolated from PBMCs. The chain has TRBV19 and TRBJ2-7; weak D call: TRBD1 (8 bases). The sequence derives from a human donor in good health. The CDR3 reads CASSLRQGRVEQYF. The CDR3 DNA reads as TGTGCCAGTAGCCTCCGACAGGGGAGGGTCGAGCAGTACTTC.